This T cell receptor (beta chain) was obtained from a study of blood T cells in healthy people across ages. Study observations and caveats: Diversity of TCR beta correlated strongly with naive T cell percentage. The fall in TCR beta diversity per million T cells was roughly linear with age.

Turning to this clonotype: Its antigen is as yet unknown.

All donors came from Russia, were Caucasian and healthy, and spanned ages about 6 to 100. A second PCR, run for about 7 to 11 cycles, used a sample-barcoded 5' primer plus a J-beta primer mix. TCRdb itself ran the 5' RACE reads through MiXCR, one entry per CDR3 protein. The sample includes 1.5 million or so distinct CDR3 sequences, approximately 39% seen only once; the top ten take less than 5%. The CDR3 is 14 residues long. V lost 1 base and J 10 bases, leaving 14 bases between the germline ends. The germline gives CDR1 SGHTA, CDR2 FQGNSA. This chain joins TRBV7-2 and TRBJ2-1; D uncertain. The sample taken for sequencing was blood. The source of this sequence is a woman under 30 in good health. The CDR3 region is CASSLELQLYEQFF. CDR3 bases: TGTGCCAGCAGCTTAGAGTTGCAGCTCTACGAGCAGTTCTTC.